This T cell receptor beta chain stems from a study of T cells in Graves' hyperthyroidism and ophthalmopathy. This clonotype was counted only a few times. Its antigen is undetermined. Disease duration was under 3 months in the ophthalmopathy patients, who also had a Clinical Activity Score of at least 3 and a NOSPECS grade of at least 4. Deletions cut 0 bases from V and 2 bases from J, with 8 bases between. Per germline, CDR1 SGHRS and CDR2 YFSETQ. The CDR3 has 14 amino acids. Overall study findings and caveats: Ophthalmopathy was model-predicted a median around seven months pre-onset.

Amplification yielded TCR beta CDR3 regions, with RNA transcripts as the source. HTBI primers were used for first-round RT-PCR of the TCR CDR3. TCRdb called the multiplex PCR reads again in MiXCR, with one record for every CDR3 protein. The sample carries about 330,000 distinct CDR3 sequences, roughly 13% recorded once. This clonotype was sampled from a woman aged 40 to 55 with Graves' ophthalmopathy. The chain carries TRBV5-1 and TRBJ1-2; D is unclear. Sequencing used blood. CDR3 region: CASSLGAVNYGYTF. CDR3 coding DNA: TGCGCCAGCAGCTTGGGAGCGGTAAACTATGGCTACACCTTC.